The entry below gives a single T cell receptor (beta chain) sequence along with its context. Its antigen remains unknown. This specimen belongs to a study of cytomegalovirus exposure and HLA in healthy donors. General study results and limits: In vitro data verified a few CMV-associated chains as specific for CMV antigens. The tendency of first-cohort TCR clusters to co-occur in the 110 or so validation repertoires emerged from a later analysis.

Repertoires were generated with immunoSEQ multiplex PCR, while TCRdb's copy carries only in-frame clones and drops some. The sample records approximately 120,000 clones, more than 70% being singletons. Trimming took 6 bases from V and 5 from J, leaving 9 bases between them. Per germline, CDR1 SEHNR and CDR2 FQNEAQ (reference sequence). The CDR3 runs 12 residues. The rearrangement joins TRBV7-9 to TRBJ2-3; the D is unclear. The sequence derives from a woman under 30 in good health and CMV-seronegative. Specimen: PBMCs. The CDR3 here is CASSQSGDTQYF. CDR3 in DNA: TGTGCCAGCAGTCAATCCGGAGATACGCAGTATTTT.